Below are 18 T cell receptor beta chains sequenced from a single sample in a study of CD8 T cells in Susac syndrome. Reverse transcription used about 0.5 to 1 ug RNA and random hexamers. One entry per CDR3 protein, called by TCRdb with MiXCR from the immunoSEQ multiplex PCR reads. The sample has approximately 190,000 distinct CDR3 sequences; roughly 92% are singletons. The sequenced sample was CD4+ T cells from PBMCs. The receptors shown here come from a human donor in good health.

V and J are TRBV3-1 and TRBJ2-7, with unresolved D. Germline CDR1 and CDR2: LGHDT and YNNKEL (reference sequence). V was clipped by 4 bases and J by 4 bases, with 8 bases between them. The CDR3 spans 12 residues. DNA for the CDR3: TGTGCCAGCAGCCTATGTTATTACGAGCAGTACGTC. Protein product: CASSLCYYEQYV.

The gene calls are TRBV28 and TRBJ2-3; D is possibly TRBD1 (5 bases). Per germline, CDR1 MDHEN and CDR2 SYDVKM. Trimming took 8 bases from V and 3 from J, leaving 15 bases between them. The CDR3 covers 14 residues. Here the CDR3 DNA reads TGTGCCAGCCACTTCCAGGGTGGTACAGATACGCAGTATTTT. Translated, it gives CASHFQGGTDTQYF.

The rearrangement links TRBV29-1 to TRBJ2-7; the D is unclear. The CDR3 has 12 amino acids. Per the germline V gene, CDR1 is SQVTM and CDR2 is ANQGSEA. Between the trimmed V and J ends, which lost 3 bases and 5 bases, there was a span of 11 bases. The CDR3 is CSVEVHGDEQYF. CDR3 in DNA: TGCAGCGTTGAGGTCCATGGAGACGAGCAGTACTTC.

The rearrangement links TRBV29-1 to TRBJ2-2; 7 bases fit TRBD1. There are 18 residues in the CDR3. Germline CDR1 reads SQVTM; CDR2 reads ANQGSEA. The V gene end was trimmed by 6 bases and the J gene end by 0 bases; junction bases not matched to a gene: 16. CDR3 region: CSVRSRDRNKANTGELFF. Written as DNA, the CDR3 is TGCAGCGTCCGGAGCCGGGACAGAAATAAAGCGAACACCGGGGAGCTGTTTTTT.

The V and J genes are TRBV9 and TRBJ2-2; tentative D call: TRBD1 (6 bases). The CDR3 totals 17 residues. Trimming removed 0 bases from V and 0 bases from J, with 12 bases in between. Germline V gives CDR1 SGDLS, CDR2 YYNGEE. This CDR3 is CASSVEPQGTNTGELFF. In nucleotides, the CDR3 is TGTGCCAGCAGCGTAGAGCCCCAGGGGACGAACACCGGGGAGCTGTTTTTT.

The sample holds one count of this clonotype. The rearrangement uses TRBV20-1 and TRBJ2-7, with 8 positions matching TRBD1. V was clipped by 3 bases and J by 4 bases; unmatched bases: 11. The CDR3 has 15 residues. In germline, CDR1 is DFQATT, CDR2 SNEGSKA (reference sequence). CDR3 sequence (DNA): TGCAGTGCTAGCTTGCCCTACAGGGGGTTTTACGAGCAGTACTTC. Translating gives CSASLPYRGFYEQYF.

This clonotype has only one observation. The chain's CDR3 is CASRPGTVSNQPQHF. In DNA form, the CDR3 reads TGCGCCAGCAGACCCGGCACAGTGAGCAATCAGCCCCAGCATTTT. The chain uses TRBV5-1 and TRBJ1-5; D is unclear. V lost 5 bases, J lost 1 base, and 13 bases lay in between. The CDR3 covers 15 residues. Germline lookup yields CDR1 SGHRS and CDR2 YFSETQ.

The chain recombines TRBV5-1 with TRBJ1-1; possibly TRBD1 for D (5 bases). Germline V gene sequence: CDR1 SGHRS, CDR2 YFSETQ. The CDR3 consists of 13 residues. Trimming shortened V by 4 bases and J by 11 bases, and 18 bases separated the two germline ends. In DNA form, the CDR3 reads TGCGCCAGCAGCCCTGGCCATTCCGGGACGGCTTTCTTT. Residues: CASSPGHSGTAFF.

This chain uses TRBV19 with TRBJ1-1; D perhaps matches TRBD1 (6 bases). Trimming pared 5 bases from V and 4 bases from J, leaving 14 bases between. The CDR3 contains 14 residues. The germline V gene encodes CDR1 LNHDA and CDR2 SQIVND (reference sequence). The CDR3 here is CASSSRGGLTEAFF. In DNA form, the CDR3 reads TGTGCCAGTAGTTCCCGTGGGGGGCTCACTGAAGCTTTCTTT. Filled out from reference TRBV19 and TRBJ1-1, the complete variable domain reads DGGITQSPKYLFRKEGQNVTLSCEQNLNHDAMYWYRQDPGQGLRLIYYSQIVNDFQKGDIAEGYSVSREKKESFPLTVTSAQKNPTAFYLCASSSRGGLTEAFFGQGTRLTVV.

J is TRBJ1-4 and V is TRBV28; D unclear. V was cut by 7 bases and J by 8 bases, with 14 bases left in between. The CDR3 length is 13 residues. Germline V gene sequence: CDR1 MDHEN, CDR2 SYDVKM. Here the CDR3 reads CASTTALGEKLFF. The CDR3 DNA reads TGTGCCAGCACTACGGCACTCGGGGAAAAACTGTTTTTT.

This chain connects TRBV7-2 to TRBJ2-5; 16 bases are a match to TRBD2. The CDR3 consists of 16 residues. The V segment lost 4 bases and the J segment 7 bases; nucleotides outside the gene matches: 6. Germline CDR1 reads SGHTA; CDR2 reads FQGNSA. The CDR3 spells CASSSAGTSGGATQYF. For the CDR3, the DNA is TGTGCCAGCAGCTCCGCGGGGACTAGCGGGGGGGCGACCCAGTACTTC.

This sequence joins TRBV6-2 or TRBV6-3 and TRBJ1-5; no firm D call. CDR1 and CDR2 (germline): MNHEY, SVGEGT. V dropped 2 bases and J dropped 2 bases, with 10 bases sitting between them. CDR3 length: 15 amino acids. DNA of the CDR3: TGTGCCAGCAGTTACCATCAATGGGGCAATCAGCCCCAGCATTTT. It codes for CASSYHQWGNQPQHF.

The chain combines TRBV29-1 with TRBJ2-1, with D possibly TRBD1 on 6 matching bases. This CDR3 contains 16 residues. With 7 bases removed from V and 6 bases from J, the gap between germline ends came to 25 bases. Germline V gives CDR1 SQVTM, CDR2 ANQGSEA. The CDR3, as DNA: TGCAGCGCCACCTTTTTTGGGGGCCTTACTGGCAATGAGCAGTTCTTC. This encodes CSATFFGGLTGNEQFF.

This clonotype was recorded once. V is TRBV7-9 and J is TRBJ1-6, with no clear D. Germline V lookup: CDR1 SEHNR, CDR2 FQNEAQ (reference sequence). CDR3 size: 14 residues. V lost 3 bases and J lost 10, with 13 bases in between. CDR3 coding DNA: TGTGCCAGCAGCTTCGACACGGTAGGGTCACCCCTCCACTTT. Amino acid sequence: CASSFDTVGSPLHF.

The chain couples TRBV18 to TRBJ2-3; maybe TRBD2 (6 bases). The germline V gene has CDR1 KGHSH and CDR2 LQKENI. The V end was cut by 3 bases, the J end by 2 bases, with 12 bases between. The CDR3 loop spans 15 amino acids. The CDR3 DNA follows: TGTGCCAGCTCACCGCGCCGGGGGTCCACAGATACGCAGTATTTT. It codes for CASSPRRGSTDTQYF.

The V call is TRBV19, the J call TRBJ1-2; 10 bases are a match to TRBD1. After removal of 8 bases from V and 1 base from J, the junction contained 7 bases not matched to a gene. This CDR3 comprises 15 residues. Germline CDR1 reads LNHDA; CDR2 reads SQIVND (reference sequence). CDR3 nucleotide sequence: TGTGCCAGTCAAGCGAGGGACAGGGGTAACTATGGCTACACCTTC. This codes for CASQARDRGNYGYTF. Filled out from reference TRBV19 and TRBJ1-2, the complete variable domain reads DGGITQSPKYLFRKEGQNVTLSCEQNLNHDAMYWYRQDPGQGLRLIYYSQIVNDFQKGDIAEGYSVSREKKESFPLTVTSAQKNPTAFYLCASQARDRGNYGYTFGSGTRLTVV.

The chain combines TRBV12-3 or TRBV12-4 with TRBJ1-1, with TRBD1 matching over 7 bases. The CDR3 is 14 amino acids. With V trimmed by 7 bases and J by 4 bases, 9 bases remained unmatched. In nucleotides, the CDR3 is TGTGCCAGCACCATAGGGGGCGCGGTCACTGAAGCTTTCTTT. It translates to CASTIGGAVTEAFF.

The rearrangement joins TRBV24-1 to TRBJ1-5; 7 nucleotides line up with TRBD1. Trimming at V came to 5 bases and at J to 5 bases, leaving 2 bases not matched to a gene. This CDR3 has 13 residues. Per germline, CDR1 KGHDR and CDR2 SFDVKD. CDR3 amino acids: CATSGDSYQPQHF. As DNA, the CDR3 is TGTGCCACCAGTGGGGACAGTTATCAGCCCCAGCATTTT.